This T cell receptor (beta chain) was sequenced in a study of radiotherapy plus CTLA-4 blockade in lung cancer. Study-level background: For 15% to 20% of patients, objective responses occurred, and approximately 31% had disease control.

The CDR3 is 14 amino acids. Germline V gene lookup returns CDR1 SNHLY and CDR2 FYNNEI. Measured with immunoSEQ multiplex PCR; TCRdb has only the in-frame clones, and not every one. The table has 130,000 or so clones, approximately 90% seen once; the top ten hold 6.9%. A word on this clone: At one boundary the junction diverges from the germline segment, which might be a read error.

The sequence was obtained from a human donor with non-small cell lung cancer that progressed on radiotherapy plus ipilimumab. The sample was peripheral blood, taken from a patient treated with radiotherapy plus ipilimumab. The chain is built from TRBV2 and TRBJ2-7; a weak D match, TRBD2 (6 bases). The CDR3 loop reads CASREAGSVYEQYF. The CDR3 DNA reads TGTGCCAGCAGGGAAGCGGGTAGTGTGTACGAGCAGTACTTC.